Shown below are 30 T cell receptor beta chains from a single sample sequenced in a study of blood T cell repertoires in COVID-19. Sequencing used immunoSEQ multiplex PCR; TCRdb keeps in-frame clones, though not all of them. The table shows 95,000 or so clones, with 70% to 90% occurring only once. Sequenced: peripheral blood. The receptors stem from a man at least 80 years old with active or convalescent COVID-19.

Here the CDR3 reads CASSLSRPGDEQFF. CDR3 bases: TGTGCCAGCAGTTTAAGCCGGCCAGGGGATGAGCAGTTCTTC. V gene TRBV28 combines with J gene TRBJ2-1; D perhaps matches TRBD1 (6 bases). CDR3 length: 14 residues. CDR1 is MDHEN, CDR2 SYDVKM, per germline. V gave up 2 bases and J gave up 8 bases, with 13 bases separating them.

This clone was recorded once. The chain is built from TRBV5-4 and TRBJ2-1; no reliable D call. Trimming shortened V by 1 base and J by 4 bases, and 18 bases separated the two germline ends. The CDR3 contains 17 residues. The germline gives CDR1 SGHNT, CDR2 YYREEE (reference sequence). Here the CDR3 DNA reads TGTGCCAGCAGCTTGAGGAGCAGCCCAAGAGGATACAATGAGCAGTTCTTC. Translation gives CASSLRSSPRGYNEQFF. The complete variable domain, with remaining parts taken from reference TRBV5-4 and TRBJ2-1, reads ETGVTQSPTHLIKTRGQQVTLRCSSQSGHNTVSWYQQALGQGPQFIFQYYREEENGRGNFPPRFSGLQFPNYSSELNVNALELDDSALYLCASSLRSSPRGYNEQFFGPGTRLTVL.

CDR3 residues: CASSLRDRGYEQYF. DNA of the CDR3: TGTGCCAGCAGTTTACGGGACAGGGGCTACGAGCAGTACTTC. J is TRBJ2-7 and V is TRBV27; 10 bases match TRBD1. Germline CDR1 reads MNHEY; CDR2 reads SMNVEV (reference sequence). Germline trimming cut 2 bases from V and 3 bases from J; bases unmatched to any gene: 1. This CDR3 has 14 amino acids.

The chain uses TRBV7-2 and TRBJ2-1; unclear D gene. Trimming took 3 bases from V and 2 from J, leaving 14 bases between them. This CDR3 spans 16 amino acids. Germline lookup yields CDR1 SGHTA and CDR2 FQGNSA. CDR3 nucleotides: TGTGCCAGCAGCTTGTACGAACTTTTTCCCTACAATGAGCAGTTCTTC. It is translated as CASSLYELFPYNEQFF.

This chain uses TRBV21-1 with TRBJ2-1; TRBD2, the table's D call, was not compared with the DNA. TRBV21-1 is labeled a pseudogene. The CDR3 has 16 amino acids. In nucleotides, the CDR3 is TGTGCCAGCAGCCAAAGTCCTTCTAGCGGGAATAATGAGCAGTTCTTC. Protein sequence: CASSQSPSSGNNEQFF.

V usage is TRBV11-3 and J usage is TRBJ2-1; 7 bases fit TRBD2. This CDR3 has 12 amino acids. The V gene end was trimmed by 5 bases and the J gene end by 10 bases; junction bases not matched to a gene: 5. From germline, CDR1 is SGHNT and CDR2 YENEEA. DNA for the CDR3: TGTGCCAGCAGCGCAGGACTAGACGAGCAGTTCTTC. It codes for CASSAGLDEQFF.

This rearrangement joins TRBV29-1 to TRBJ2-1, with D unclear. The V end was cut by 3 bases, the J end by 4 bases, with 16 bases between. The germline gives CDR1 SQVTM, CDR2 ANQGSEA. The CDR3 contains 15 residues. The CDR3 loop reads CSVETILRHYNEQFF. The CDR3 nucleotides read TGCAGCGTTGAGACGATTTTGCGGCATTACAATGAGCAGTTCTTC.

This clone was picked up many times. The chain couples TRBV15 to TRBJ1-6, with 8 positions matching TRBD1. This CDR3 is 15 amino acids long. In germline, CDR1 is LNHNV, CDR2 YYDKDF (reference sequence). Trimming cost V 6 bases and J 5 bases; bases outside gene matches: 6. As DNA, the CDR3 is TGTGCCACCAGGAACCGACAGGGGAATAATTCACCCCTCCACTTT. Residues: CATRNRQGNNSPLHF.

The rearrangement uses TRBV7-2 and TRBJ1-1; TRBD1 is a possible D gene (5 bases). V was trimmed by 1 base and J by 1 base, leaving 7 bases between them. This CDR3 spans 14 amino acids. From germline, CDR1 is SGHTA and CDR2 FQGNSA. CDR3 in amino acids: CASSLVQGNTEAFF. CDR3 coding DNA: TGTGCCAGCAGCTTAGTTCAGGGGAACACTGAAGCTTTCTTT.

The chain carries TRBV19 and TRBJ1-2; D might be TRBD1 (5 bases). Germline V gives CDR1 LNHDA, CDR2 SQIVND (reference sequence). The CDR3 length is 15 residues. With 6 bases removed from V and 3 bases from J, the gap between germline ends came to 17 bases. CDR3 loop: CASSGGGSPYYGYTF. The CDR3 nucleotides are TGTGCCAGTAGCGGGGGGGGTAGCCCATACTATGGCTACACCTTC.

The chain carries TRBV19 and TRBJ2-1; TRBD2 matches at 16 bases. The CDR3 sequence is 17 residues long. Losses at the gene ends were 1 base for V and 8 bases for J; bases not matched to a gene: 5. Germline lookup yields CDR1 LNHDA and CDR2 SQIVND (reference sequence). CDR3 coding DNA: TGTGCCAGTAGTATAGTCGGGACTAGCGGGAGGGCGGATGAGCAGTTCTTC. It is translated as CASSIVGTSGRADEQFF.

The chain is built from TRBV14 and TRBJ2-2; weak D call: TRBD2 (5 bases). The germline V and J ends were trimmed by 3 bases and 6 bases, with 8 bases remaining between them. The CDR3 runs to 13 residues. The germline CDR1 and CDR2 sequences are SGHDN and FVKESK. The CDR3 DNA reads TGTGCCAGCAGCCATACTAGATCCGGGGAGCTGTTTTTT. As protein: CASSHTRSGELFF.

In DNA form, the CDR3 reads TGTGCCACCAGGATGACTAGCGGGAGTGAGACCCAGTACTTC. Protein sequence: CATRMTSGSETQYF. This chain connects TRBV15 to TRBJ2-5; the match to TRBD2 covers 12 bases. This CDR3 comprises 14 residues. Trimming cost V 6 bases and J 5 bases; bases outside gene matches: 4. CDR1 is LNHNV, CDR2 YYDKDF, per germline (reference sequence).

The CDR3 coding sequence is TGTGGCGGGGGGACAGGGGGAAATGAAAAACTGTTTTTT. It yields the protein CGGGTGGNEKLFF. This rearrangement joins TRBV30 to TRBJ1-4; TRBD1 agrees at 11 bases. In germline, CDR1 is GTSNPN, CDR2 SVGIG (reference sequence). The CDR3 length is 13 residues.

The CDR3 is CASSPTGTGISDGYTF. CDR3 nucleotide sequence: TGTGCCAGCTCACCGACAGGGACGGGAATTTCGGATGGCTACACCTTC. J is TRBJ1-2 and V is TRBV18; 7 bases fit TRBD1. This CDR3 has 16 amino acids. The V gene's germline CDR1 is KGHSH and CDR2 LQKENI. J lost 6 bases, V lost 3 bases, and 13 bases had no gene match.

J is TRBJ2-1 and V is TRBV5-5; 15 bases match TRBD2. The CDR3 loop spans 17 amino acids. J lost 4 bases, V lost 1 base, and 3 bases had no gene match. Germline V gene sequence: CDR1 SGHKS, CDR2 YYEKEE (reference sequence). The CDR3 DNA reads as TGTGCCAGCAGCTTGCCGGGACTAGCGGGAGGATACAATGAGCAGTTCTTC. The encoded protein is CASSLPGLAGGYNEQFF.

This sequence joins TRBV5-5 and TRBJ1-2, with 7 bases identical to TRBD1. Germline V gene lookup returns CDR1 SGHKS and CDR2 YYEKEE (reference sequence). This CDR3 has 13 residues. After removal of 5 bases from V and 4 bases from J, the junction contained 5 bases not matched to a gene. CDR3 in DNA: TGTGCCAGCAGGTATACAGGGGCCTATGGCTACACCTTC. Encoded protein: CASRYTGAYGYTF.

This clone was seen only a few times. The chain couples TRBV3-1 (or the pseudogene TRBV3-2) to TRBJ1-6; D may be TRBD1 (5 bases). The V end was cut by 3 bases, the J end by 9 bases, with 9 bases between. Per the germline V gene, CDR1 is LGHDT and CDR2 is YNNKEL (reference sequence). This CDR3 comprises 13 residues. This chain's CDR3 is CASSQGGGSPLHF. Here the CDR3 DNA reads TGTGCCAGCAGCCAGGGCGGGGGTTCACCCCTCCACTTT.

This clone was observed once. The chain is built from TRBV5-5 and TRBJ2-2; 8 bases line up with TRBD2. The CDR3 spans 17 residues. CDR1 SGHKS and CDR2 YYEKEE come from the germline V gene (reference sequence). V shed 3 bases and J 5 bases; nucleotides not matched to a gene: 12. The CDR3 is CASSWGWAGGQTGELFF. The CDR3 DNA follows: TGTGCCAGCAGCTGGGGTTGGGCGGGAGGACAAACCGGGGAGCTGTTTTTT.

This clone is a singleton in its sample. The V gene is TRBV19, the J gene TRBJ1-2; 9 bases line up with TRBD1. Germline CDR1 is LNHDA and CDR2 is SQIVND (reference sequence). CDR3 size: 15 residues. V was pared by 6 bases and J by 2 bases, with 7 bases of the junction left unmatched. CDR3 amino acids: CASSTGTGYNYGYTF. The CDR3 DNA reads as TGTGCCAGTAGCACCGGGACAGGGTACAACTATGGCTACACCTTC.

The V call is TRBV9, the J call TRBJ2-7; 7 positions agree with TRBD1. CDR3 size: 15 residues. V gave up 5 bases and J gave up 2 bases; unmatched junction bases: 10. Germline-derived CDR1 and CDR2 are SGDLS and YYNGEE. CDR3 DNA: TGTGCCAGCAGTGAGGGGGCGCAGGGTGCCTACGAGCAGTACTTC. Amino acids: CASSEGAQGAYEQYF.

The chain uses TRBV27 and TRBJ1-2, with a weak D call TRBD1 (5 bases). Germline V gives CDR1 MNHEY, CDR2 SMNVEV (reference sequence). The CDR3 is 13 residues long. With 5 bases removed from V and 1 base from J, the gap between germline ends came to 8 bases. CDR3 region: CASSRQRNYGYTF. The CDR3 bases are TGTGCCAGCAGTCGACAGCGTAACTATGGCTACACCTTC.

The chain links TRBV7-8 to TRBJ1-2, with a possible D match to TRBD1 (6 bases). Germline V gene data show CDR1 as SGHVS and CDR2 as FQNEAQ. The V end lost 5 bases, the J end lost 3 bases, and 16 bases lay between the germline ends. CDR3 length: 15 amino acids. The CDR3 reads CASSPHAGADYGYTF. The CDR3 region has the DNA TGTGCCAGCAGCCCCCATGCAGGGGCCGACTATGGCTACACCTTC.

V usage is TRBV27 and J usage is TRBJ2-3, with 8 bases matching TRBD2. The CDR3 runs to 16 residues. CDR1 is MNHEY and CDR2 is SMNVEV in the germline V gene (reference sequence). J gave up 0 bases and V 5 bases, and 7 bases lay outside the gene matches. The CDR3 DNA reads as TGTGCCAGCAGTGGTATAGCGGGACCCAGCACAGATACGCAGTATTTT. Protein: CASSGIAGPSTDTQYF.

The rearrangement uses TRBV7-3 and TRBJ2-1; no firm D call. This CDR3 comprises 13 residues. V lost 2 bases, J lost 8 bases, and 10 bases lay in between. CDR1 SGHTA and CDR2 FQGTGA come from the germline V gene. CDR3 DNA sequence: TGTGCCAGCAGCTTAGCTTTCAACTATGAGCAGTTCTTC. Translating gives CASSLAFNYEQFF.

The CDR3 reads CASRGLTNTEAFF. CDR3 coding DNA: TGTGCCAGCAGGGGACTCACGAACACTGAAGCTTTCTTT. The J gene is TRBJ1-1, the V gene TRBV2, with D perhaps matching TRBD1 (5 bases). CDR1 is SNHLY, CDR2 FYNNEI, per germline. The CDR3 totals 13 residues. V dropped 6 bases and J dropped 1 base, with 9 bases sitting between them. Supplemented by reference TRBV2 and TRBJ1-1, the full variable domain reads EPEVTQTPSHQVTQMGQEVILRCVPISNHLYFYWYRQILGQKVEFLVSFYNNEISEKSEIFDDQFSVERPDGSNFTLKIRSTKLEDSAMYFCASRGLTNTEAFFGQGTRLTVV.

About this clone: Different DNA sequences within this sample yield the same CDR3. V and J are TRBV5-1 and TRBJ2-2; D is unresolved. Germline values: CDR1 SGHRS, CDR2 YFSETQ. This CDR3 region has 14 residues. The germline V and J ends were trimmed by 0 bases and 0 bases, with 3 bases remaining between them. CDR3 region: CASSLDTNTGELFF. The CDR3 nucleotides are TGCGCCAGCAGCTTGGATACGAACACCGGGGAGCTGTTTTTT.

The rearrangement joins TRBV15 to TRBJ1-5; 7 nucleotides line up with TRBD1. The V gene end was trimmed by 0 bases and the J gene end by 6 bases; junction bases not matched to a gene: 5. In germline, CDR1 is LNHNV, CDR2 YYDKDF (reference sequence). The CDR3 is made up of 15 amino acids. CDR3 nucleotides: TGTGCCACCAGCAGAGACTCGACAGGGCCTCAGCCCCAGCATTTT. Protein: CATSRDSTGPQPQHF.

This clone has a single count. The J gene is TRBJ2-7, the V gene TRBV28; TRBD2 is a possible D gene (6 bases). V was pared by 5 bases and J by 0 bases, with 14 bases between. Germline-derived CDR1 and CDR2 are MDHEN and SYDVKM. This CDR3 contains 15 residues. The CDR3 nucleotides are TGTGCCAGCAGTCCCCAGCGGGTTCCCTCCTACGAGCAGTACTTC. Translation gives CASSPQRVPSYEQYF.

This chain uses TRBV29-1 with TRBJ2-3, with 8 bases identical to TRBD1. This CDR3 contains 15 residues. Losses at the gene ends were 1 base for V and 2 bases for J; bases not matched to a gene: 5. The germline V gene has CDR1 SQVTM and CDR2 ANQGSEA. The CDR3 spells CSVEGPGGDTDTQYF. In DNA, the CDR3 is TGCAGCGTTGAAGGTCCAGGGGGCGACACAGATACGCAGTATTTT.